A single sample gave rise to the 5 T cell receptor beta chains below, sequenced in a study of blood T cells in healthy people across ages. A second PCR of about 6 to 12 cycles used a sample-barcoded 5' primer and a J-beta primer mix. TCRdb ran MiXCR on the 5' RACE reads and lists one entry per CDR3 protein. The sample carries over 950,000 distinct CDR3 sequences, approximately 38% recorded once. Material: blood. Receptors originate from a man between 18 and 35 years old in good health.

The V and J genes are TRBV3-1 and TRBJ2-2; the match to TRBD1 covers 9 bases. Germline trimming cut 3 bases from V and 4 bases from J; bases unmatched to any gene: 12. In germline, CDR1 is LGHDT, CDR2 YNNKEL (reference sequence). The CDR3 contains 18 residues. Here the CDR3 reads CASSHRAEGQGVTGELFF. Here the CDR3 DNA reads TGTGCCAGCAGCCATAGGGCAGAGGGACAGGGCGTCACCGGGGAGCTGTTTTTT.

V is TRBV2 and J is TRBJ2-7, with D uncertain. The DNA end favors TRBJ2-5, so the J call may be wrong. The CDR3 is 13 residues long. The V gene's germline CDR1 is SNHLY and CDR2 FYNNEI. The CDR3 sequence is CASSEATDLTQYF. In nucleotides, the CDR3 is TGTGCCAGCAGTGAAGCCACGGACCTGACCCAGTACTTC.

There are many counts of this clonotype. V and J are TRBV12-3 or TRBV12-4 and TRBJ2-7; a weak D match, TRBD1 (6 bases). Trimming cost V 6 bases and J 2 bases, with 14 bases left between them. The CDR3 spans 14 residues. The CDR3 spells CASRIGQLTYEQYF. CDR3 nucleotides: TGTGCCAGCAGAATCGGACAGCTAACCTACGAGCAGTACTTC.

A few counts support this clonotype. The chain carries TRBV6-1 and TRBJ1-1; TRBD1 matches 10 bases. In germline, CDR1 is MNHNS, CDR2 SASEGT. The CDR3 loop spans 15 amino acids. The V and J ends lost 5 bases and 5 bases, in that order; junction bases with no gene match: 8. The DNA for the CDR3 is TGTGCCAGCAGTCCCGTTGGGACAGGGGCAACTGAAGCTTTCTTT. Its translation: CASSPVGTGATEAFF.

This clonotype was picked up a small number of times. This chain joins TRBV4-2 and TRBJ2-3; possibly TRBD1 for D (5 bases). V was shortened by 0 bases and J by 2 bases, with 12 bases between the two germline ends. The germline CDR1 and CDR2 sequences are LGHNA and YNFKEQ. CDR3 length: 16 amino acids. CDR3 coding DNA: TGTGCCAGCAGCCAAGATCAGGGCACTTTCACAGATACGCAGTATTTT. Protein sequence: CASSQDQGTFTDTQYF.